One sample yielded the 25 T cell receptor beta chains listed below, sequenced in a study of CD8 T cells in ankylosing spondylitis. These TCRs are of unknown antigen specificity. Regarding the study as a whole: Blood from ankylosing spondylitis patients appeared to carry a characteristic roughly eight-variant TCR beta motif.

MiXCR was run by TCRdb on the 5' RACE reads, yielding one entry per CDR3 protein. The sample includes 200,000 to 250,000 distinct CDR3 sequences, around 19% of them seen just once. Sequenced material: blood, either unsorted or a sorted T cell fraction (not recorded which). Receptors originate from a male donor with ankylosing spondylitis.

This clonotype was seen many times. This chain connects TRBV7-9 to TRBJ2-5; 9 positions agree with TRBD2. The CDR3 extends over 15 amino acids. Trimming removed 4 bases from V and 5 bases from J; junction bases left unmatched: 8. Germline V gives CDR1 SEHNR, CDR2 FQNEAQ (reference sequence). The CDR3 reads CASSSSGGPSETQYF. The DNA of the CDR3 is TGTGCCAGCAGCTCCAGCGGGGGGCCGAGTGAGACCCAGTACTTC.

The chain combines TRBV29-1 with TRBJ2-7; 9 bases are a match to TRBD2. Germline V gene sequence: CDR1 SQVTM, CDR2 ANQGSEA. With V trimmed by 7 bases and J by 1 base, 2 bases remained unmatched. This CDR3 is built from 12 residues. The CDR3 loop reads CSALAGSYEQYF. DNA of the CDR3: TGCAGCGCCCTAGCGGGGTCCTACGAGCAGTACTTC.

The table lists this clonotype with a few counts. The genes are TRBV7-8 and TRBJ1-1; D ambiguous. The length of the CDR3 is 17 residues. Germline CDR1 SGHVS, CDR2 FQNEAQ. V lost 1 base, J lost 1 base, and 16 bases lay in between. The CDR3 sequence is CASSLVMVAWGNTEAFF. CDR3 in DNA: TGTGCCAGCAGCTTAGTGATGGTGGCGTGGGGGAACACTGAAGCTTTCTTT. Full variable domain (rest looked up from reference TRBV7-8 and TRBJ1-1): GAGVSQSPRYKVAKRGQDVALRCDPISGHVSLFWYQQALGQGPEFLTYFQNEAQLDKSGLPSDRFFAERPEGSVSTLKIQRTQQEDSAVYLCASSLVMVAWGNTEAFFGQGTRLTVV.

The chain employs TRBV27 and TRBJ2-3; D may be TRBD1 (6 bases). This CDR3 contains 13 residues. V was cut by 1 base and J by 12 bases, with 14 bases left in between. Per the germline V gene, CDR1 is MNHEY and CDR2 is SMNVEV (reference sequence). CDR3 DNA sequence: TGTGCCAGCAGTTTATTGTATGGGGGCCTCCAGTATTTT. Translation: CASSLLYGGLQYF.

Only a few counts were recorded for this clonotype. The rearrangement links TRBV6-5 to TRBJ2-2, with D possibly TRBD1 on 5 matching bases. The V end was cut by 4 bases, the J end by 8 bases, with 17 bases between. Germline lookup yields CDR1 MNHEY and CDR2 SVGAGI. The CDR3 contains 15 residues. CDR3 in amino acids: CASSLRQFPPGELFF. The CDR3 DNA reads TGTGCCAGCAGTTTGCGACAGTTTCCGCCGGGGGAGCTGTTTTTT.

This clonotype has just a few counts. The chain joins TRBV6-2 or TRBV6-3 to TRBJ2-1; TRBD2 matches 7 bases. The CDR3 has 14 amino acids. Trimming took 2 bases from V and 9 from J; bases not matched to a gene: 7. Per germline, CDR1 MNHEY and CDR2 SVGEGT. The CDR3 sequence: CASSYGSGKFEQFF. DNA for the CDR3: TGTGCCAGCAGTTACGGGAGCGGGAAATTTGAGCAGTTCTTC.

The chain uses TRBV4-1 and TRBJ2-5; no reliable D call. This CDR3 has 14 amino acids. Germline-derived CDR1 and CDR2 are MGHRA and YSYEKL. V gave up 4 bases and J gave up 5 bases, with 14 bases separating them. The CDR3 loop reads CASSPRVLGETQYF. Written as DNA, the CDR3 is TGCGCCAGCAGCCCCCGGGTCCTGGGGGAGACCCAGTACTTC.

The V and J genes are TRBV28 and TRBJ2-1, with D possibly matching TRBD2 (5 bases). Germline values: CDR1 MDHEN, CDR2 SYDVKM. CDR3 length: 12 amino acids. V lost 2 bases and J 9 bases, leaving 8 bases between the germline ends. CDR3: CASSLRGFEQFF. In DNA form, the CDR3 reads TGTGCCAGCAGTTTAAGAGGGTTTGAGCAGTTCTTC.

In this sample, this clonotype turned up a few times. The chain links TRBV7-9 to TRBJ2-1; a possible D gene is TRBD2 (6 bases). The CDR3 runs 15 residues. V lost 5 bases and J 5 bases, leaving 16 bases between the germline ends. Germline lookup yields CDR1 SEHNR and CDR2 FQNEAQ (reference sequence). The CDR3, as DNA: TGTGCCAGCAGCCTAGGGGCGGGGCCTAACAATGAGCAGTTCTTC. As protein: CASSLGAGPNNEQFF.

This clonotype turned up a few times. The chain links TRBV5-6 to TRBJ2-1; D is unclear. The CDR3 length is 11 residues. CDR1 and CDR2 from the germline V gene are SGHDT and YYEEEE. The ends were cut back, 2 bases at V and 10 bases at J, with 7 bases in the middle. The CDR3 DNA is TGTGCCAGCAGCTTCCGTGGGGAGCAGTTCTTC. Translating gives CASSFRGEQFF. The entire variable domain, with the rest obtained from reference TRBV5-6 and TRBJ2-1, is as follows: DAGVTQSPTHLIKTRGQQVTLRCSPKSGHDTVSWYQQALGQGPQFIFQYYEEEERQRGNFPDRFSGHQFPNYSSELNVNALLLGDSALYLCASSFRGEQFFGPGTRLTVL.

This clonotype was counted a few times. V is TRBV12-3 or TRBV12-4 and J is TRBJ2-1; D perhaps matches TRBD2 (5 bases). The CDR3 length is 15 residues. V was cut by 3 bases and J by 6 bases, with 15 bases left in between. The CDR3 sequence: CASSFGPLRGNEQFF. CDR3 coding DNA: TGTGCCAGCAGTTTTGGGCCCCTACGGGGCAATGAGCAGTTCTTC.

This sequence joins TRBV27 and TRBJ1-5; no definite D call. Trimming shortened V by 5 bases and J by 3 bases, and 5 bases separated the two germline ends. Germline lookup yields CDR1 MNHEY and CDR2 SMNVEV (reference sequence). The CDR3 is 12 amino acids. CDR3 sequence reads: CASSALNQPQHF. The DNA of the CDR3 is TGTGCCAGCAGTGCCCTCAATCAGCCCCAGCATTTT.

The chain has TRBV4-2 and TRBJ1-3; D is unclear. Germline values: CDR1 LGHNA, CDR2 YNFKEQ. The CDR3 sequence is 15 residues long. Trimming took 0 bases from V and 1 from J, leaving 7 bases between them. The DNA of the CDR3 is TGTGCCAGCAGCCAAGAAGTGGGATCTGGAAACACCATATATTTT. The encoded protein is CASSQEVGSGNTIYF.

DNA for the CDR3: TGCGCCAGCAGCCTCACACTACAGGGGTACACTGAAGCTTTCTTT. It specifies CASSLTLQGYTEAFF. The J gene is TRBJ1-1, the V gene TRBV4-1, with 7 bases matching TRBD1. Germline V gives CDR1 MGHRA, CDR2 YSYEKL. V trimming: 4 bases; J trimming: 3 bases; junction bases outside the gene matches: 8. CDR3 size: 15 residues.

This rearrangement joins TRBV6-1 to TRBJ2-1, with D perhaps matching TRBD2 (6 bases). The germline V gene has CDR1 MNHNS and CDR2 SASEGT. Trimming removed 10 bases from V and 4 bases from J, with 11 bases in between. This CDR3 region has 12 residues. CDR3 sequence (DNA): TGTGCCATCGGGGACTTTTACAATGAGCAGTTCTTC. As protein: CAIGDFYNEQFF.

In its sample, this clonotype was seen a few times. CDR3 residues: CASSYGLAGVYEQYF. The CDR3 coding sequence is TGTGCCAGCAGTTACGGACTAGCGGGGGTCTACGAGCAGTACTTC. This chain links TRBV6-2 or TRBV6-3 with TRBJ2-7, with 13 bases fitting TRBD2. This CDR3 has 15 amino acids. Unmatched junction bases numbered 1, after V lost 2 bases and J lost 3 bases. Germline V CDR1 and CDR2: MNHEY, SVGEGT.

In its sample, this clonotype was seen a few times. CDR3 bases: TGTGCCAGCAGTCGACTAGCGGGGGCCACCGGGGAGCTGTTTTTT. Its translation: CASSRLAGATGELFF. The chain is built from TRBV12-3 or TRBV12-4 and TRBJ2-2; TRBD2 aligns across 12 bases. With 5 bases clipped from V and 4 bases from J, the junction kept 2 bases outside the gene matches. The CDR3 sequence is 15 residues long.

This clonotype was detected only a few times. This chain connects TRBV25-1 to TRBJ1-1; the D is unclear. The CDR3 extends over 12 amino acids. Trimming cost V 1 base and J 7 bases, with 7 bases left between them. The V gene's germline CDR1 is MGHDK and CDR2 SYGVNS. The CDR3 protein is CASSELGYEAFF. The DNA for the CDR3 is TGTGCCAGCAGTGAATTAGGATATGAAGCTTTCTTT.

This clonotype was observed a handful of times. The chain carries TRBV29-1 and TRBJ2-7; TRBD1 matches 7 bases. The CDR3 is made up of 13 amino acids. Trimming cost V 7 bases and J 0 bases; bases outside gene matches: 6. Germline V gene lookup returns CDR1 SQVTM and CDR2 ANQGSEA. CDR3 sequence (DNA): TGCAGCGCAGTGGACAGGAGCTCCTACGAGCAGTACTTC. Its translation is CSAVDRSSYEQYF.

This clonotype has only a few counts. V gene TRBV5-1 combines with J gene TRBJ2-3, with D perhaps TRBD1 (6 bases). Trimming removed 3 bases at V and 3 bases at J, with 14 bases between. Germline CDR1 SGHRS, CDR2 YFSETQ. The CDR3 contains 15 residues. The CDR3 loop reads CASSSGDPLTDTQYF. CDR3 bases: TGCGCCAGCAGCTCAGGGGATCCCTTAACAGATACGCAGTATTTT.

This clonotype showed up just a few times. Written as DNA, the CDR3 is TGTGCCAGCAGTACAACGGGACAGCCCTACGAGCAGTACTTC. As protein: CASSTTGQPYEQYF. The rearrangement links TRBV6-1 to TRBJ2-7; 7 nucleotides align to TRBD1. The CDR3 totals 14 residues. In germline, CDR1 is MNHNS, CDR2 SASEGT. The V and J ends lost 5 bases and 2 bases, in that order; junction bases with no gene match: 6.

This clonotype was found a few times. The chain combines TRBV27 with TRBJ1-2; D perhaps matches TRBD1 (5 bases). Between the trimmed V and J ends, which lost 4 bases and 8 bases, there was a span of 17 bases. This CDR3 contains 14 residues. CDR1 is MNHEY and CDR2 is SMNVEV in the germline V gene (reference sequence). CDR3 in amino acids: CASSSGQGLRGYTF. CDR3 DNA: TGTGCCAGCAGTTCAGGCCAGGGTCTGAGGGGCTACACCTTC.

The chain combines TRBV18 with TRBJ2-7, with a possible D match to TRBD2 (6 bases). CDR1 is KGHSH, CDR2 LQKENI, per germline. The CDR3 has 15 residues. The V and J ends lost 6 bases and 1 base respectively, with 16 bases between them. This CDR3 is CASSQNEGRSYEQYF. CDR3 nucleotides: TGTGCCAGCTCCCAAAACGAGGGGAGGTCCTACGAGCAGTACTTC.

This clonotype was detected only a few times. The chain joins TRBV4-1 to TRBJ2-7; TRBD2 agrees at 10 bases. Trimming removed 2 bases from V and 2 bases from J; junction bases left unmatched: 0. The CDR3 runs to 14 residues. CDR1 is MGHRA and CDR2 is YSYEKL in the germline V gene. The CDR3 protein is CASSQLAGAYEQYF. CDR3 DNA sequence: TGCGCCAGCAGCCAACTAGCGGGAGCCTACGAGCAGTACTTC.

The rearrangement uses TRBV7-2 and TRBJ2-7; D is unresolved. V shed 4 bases and J shed 3 bases, with 4 bases lying between them. CDR1 is SGHTA and CDR2 is FQGNSA in the germline V gene. The CDR3 length is 11 residues. The CDR3 protein is CASSSHYEQYF. The DNA for the CDR3 is TGTGCCAGCAGCTCGCACTACGAGCAGTACTTC.